One and the same sample provided the 4 T cell receptor beta chains below, sequenced in a study of CD8 T cells in Susac syndrome. Reverse transcription used about 0.45 to 1 ug RNA and random hexamers. TCRdb reanalysed the immunoSEQ multiplex PCR reads using MiXCR and keeps one entry per CDR3 protein. Counted here are some 300,000 distinct CDR3 sequences, around 89% occurring once; the ten biggest clones make up 0.18%. Sequencing input: CD8+ T cells from PBMCs. All receptors derive from a human donor with multiple sclerosis.

This clonotype was detected only once. V gene TRBV30 combines with J gene TRBJ1-2, with 9 bases matching TRBD1. Unmatched junction bases numbered 9, after V lost 5 bases and J lost 8 bases. Germline CDR1 is GTSNPN and CDR2 is SVGIG (reference sequence). CDR3 length: 13 residues. CDR3 sequence: CAWGQGSVYGYTF. CDR3 in DNA: TGTGCCTGGGGACAGGGGAGTGTGTACGGCTACACCTTC.

The genes are TRBV7-2 and TRBJ2-3; D remains unclear. CDR3 length: 15 amino acids. Germline V gene data show CDR1 as SGHTA and CDR2 as FQGNSA. V shed 5 bases and J shed 0 bases, with 12 bases lying between them. CDR3 residues: CASSLYLSSTDTQYF. CDR3 bases: TGTGCCAGCAGCCTTTATCTATCTAGCACAGATACGCAGTATTTT.

The chain combines TRBV6-5 with TRBJ2-5; no reliable D call. V lost 0 bases and J lost 3, with 11 bases in between. Germline V gene lookup returns CDR1 MNHEY and CDR2 SVGAGI. The CDR3 loop spans 15 amino acids. CDR3 nucleotides: TGTGCCAGCAGTTACTCGGCACGGCAAGAAGAGACCCAGTACTTC. Amino acids: CASSYSARQEETQYF.

The chain combines TRBV27 with TRBJ2-7, with 8 bases aligning to TRBD1. The J segment lost 2 bases and the V segment lost 3 bases, leaving 6 bases of the junction unmatched. The V gene's germline CDR1 is MNHEY and CDR2 SMNVEV (reference sequence). This CDR3 contains 15 residues. This CDR3 reads CASSLPGQGPYEQYF. The DNA for the CDR3 is TGTGCCAGCAGTTTGCCCGGACAGGGCCCCTACGAGCAGTACTTC.